This T cell receptor (beta chain) is drawn from a study of blood T cell repertoires in COVID-19. Across the whole study: COVID-19 samples collected from the United States, Italy and Spain covered acute and convalescent phases. From T cells, B-cell-depleted T cells, or PBMCs came the material, which was cDNA or gDNA.

Generated by immunoSEQ multiplex PCR, the TCRdb table keeps only in-frame clones and is missing some. The repertoire holds under 250,000 clones, with about 82% as singletons. Individuals drawn from under 30 US areas were roughly 18 to 100 years old. In germline, CDR1 is WSHSY, CDR2 SAAADI. The CDR3 runs to 13 residues. V lost 3 bases and J 9 bases, leaving 9 bases between the germline ends. Sequencing used PBMCs or T cells enriched from blood (not recorded which). The rearrangement links TRBV10-2 to TRBJ1-6; D is perhaps TRBD1 (6 bases). The clonotype originates from a woman aged 45-59 years with acute COVID-19. The CDR3 DNA reads TGCGCCAGCAGTGAACAGGGAAGTTCACCCCTCCACTTT. Its translation is CASSEQGSSPLHF.